The rows below give T cell receptor beta chains drawn from one sample of a study of response to subunit inactivated influenza vaccine. TCRdb re-analysed the RT-PCR reads in MiXCR, keeping a single row per CDR3 protein. The top ten clones hold 2.8% of a sample with roughly 540,000 distinct CDR3 sequences, less than 25% of them seen once. These data also formed part of another study, on T cells expressing NK-cell markers.

The specimen comprised CD4+ T cells sorted from PBMCs, sampled 11 to 12 days after vaccination. The receptors stem from a man aged 45-60 years who received an inactivated influenza vaccine. CDR3s leave out the opening cysteine and the closing phenylalanine or tryptophan.

TRBJ2-5 | TRBV28 | ASSPRRGYETQY
TRBJ1-1 | TRBV7-9 | ASSQRTATEAF
TRBJ1-1 | TRBV20-1 | SPSRGGNTEAF
TRBJ2-1 | TRBV29-1 | SVGRSGGGGNEQF
TRBJ2-3 | TRBV3-1 | ASSHLAWLGSTDTQY
TRBJ2-1 | TRBV3-1 | ASSRRASGTRDNEQF
TRBJ2-2 | TRBV5-1 | ASSAGQGAYGELF
TRBJ2-1 | TRBV5-1 | ASSSTGLSYNEQF
TRBJ2-7 | TRBV7-2 | ASSTRHPYEQY
TRBJ2-7 | TRBV7-2 | ASSYRTGPYEQY
TRBJ1-4 | TRBV7-6 | ASSSPPGQLF
TRBJ2-1 | TRBV4-1 | ASSPRPVGGNEQF
TRBJ2-3 | TRBV7-2 | ASSLVPTSTDTQY
TRBJ1-5 | TRBV18 | ASSPGQNHNQPQH
TRBJ2-3 | TRBV7-3 | ASAVHYSSTDTQY
TRBJ1-3 | TRBV2 | ASSEARGQD
TRBJ2-2 | TRBV5-6 | ASSAEGRRRANTGELF